The 2 T cell receptor beta chains below come from one sample, sequenced in a study of Graves' ophthalmopathy and Graves' hyperthyroidism. Using RNA transcripts, the TCR beta CDR3 regions were amplified. First-round RT-PCR relied on HTBI primers, and a second-round multiplex PCR came next. TCRdb processed the multiplex PCR reads anew with MiXCR; each CDR3 protein has one entry. The sample records about 1.1 million distinct CDR3 sequences, 35% to 40% being singletons. Material: peripheral blood or thyroid tissue (not recorded which). Receptor source: an adult man with Graves' hyperthyroidism.

The chain combines TRBV25-1 with TRBJ2-7; no clear D. This CDR3 is 12 amino acids long. The V gene's germline CDR1 is MGHDK and CDR2 SYGVNS. The CDR3 region is CARLVLSYEQYF. In nucleotides, the CDR3 is TGTGCTAGACTCGTACTCTCCTACGAGCAGTACTTC.

Remarks on this clonotype: The junction differs from germline at one of its ends, possibly a read error. The chain combines TRBV7-2 with TRBJ2-7; perhaps TRBD1 as D (5 bases). The CDR3 has 15 amino acids. Per the germline V gene, CDR1 is SGHTA and CDR2 is FQGNSA. Here the CDR3 reads CASNLGLQGIYEQYF. The CDR3 DNA reads as TGTGCCAGCAACTTAGGTCTGCAGGGAATATACGAGCAGTACTTC.